Below, 28 T cell receptor beta chains from the same sample are listed, as sequenced in a study of blood T cell repertoires in COVID-19 (dated by TCRdb to the early 2020s). Library generation was performed with the immunoSEQ multiplex PCR assay. TCRdb took this table from immuneACCESS and kept in-frame rearrangements with V and J called. Such tables lack part of the clones; where checked against another copy, unresolved V genes explain under half of the gap, and the rest is unexplained. The sample table contains roughly 230,000 clones; only one count was recorded for about 88% of them. 4.6% of the sample goes to the ten largest clones. The sequencing sample was made of peripheral blood. These receptors were collected from a woman aged 40 to 50 who had recovered from COVID-19.

V usage is TRBV6-5 and J usage is TRBJ1-2, with 10 bases that match TRBD1. This CDR3 comprises 14 residues. Trimming cost V 3 bases and J 9 bases; bases outside gene matches: 7. CDR1 is MNHEY, CDR2 SVGAGI, per germline. CDR3 bases: TGTGCCAGCAGTTATGTGGGACAGGGGCAAAGCTACACCTTC. This sequence encodes CASSYVGQGQSYTF.

This clone was found a few times. The chain couples TRBV7-9 to TRBJ2-5; 7 positions match TRBD2. Germline trimming cut 6 bases from V and 2 bases from J; bases unmatched to any gene: 3. This CDR3 is built from 13 residues. The germline V gene encodes CDR1 SEHNR and CDR2 FQNEAQ (reference sequence). The CDR3 reads CASRFSGQETQYF. CDR3 DNA: TGTGCCAGCAGATTTAGCGGGCAAGAGACCCAGTACTTC.

CDR3 region: CASSPTFDRGLQYV. CDR3 nucleotides: TGTGCCAGCAGCCCCACCTTCGACAGGGGCCTACAGTACGTC. The chain recombines TRBV3-1 (or the pseudogene TRBV3-2) with TRBJ2-7; 8 bases match TRBD1. The V gene's germline CDR1 is LGHDT and CDR2 YNNKEL (reference sequence). The CDR3 loop spans 14 amino acids. Germline trimming cut 4 bases from V and 10 bases from J; bases unmatched to any gene: 12.

The chain combines TRBV29-1 with TRBJ2-7; maybe TRBD1 (6 bases). This CDR3 is 12 amino acids long. The V end was cut by 0 bases, the J end by 5 bases, with 8 bases between. Germline lookup yields CDR1 SQVTM and CDR2 ANQGSEA. The DNA of the CDR3 is TGCAGCGTTGAAGAGAGGGGGAACGAGCAGTACTTC. Encoded protein: CSVEERGNEQYF.

This clone showed up just once. This chain links TRBV30 with TRBJ1-4; 11 bases align to TRBD1. This CDR3 has 13 residues. Unmatched junction bases numbered 2, after V lost 4 bases and J lost 7 bases. Germline lookup yields CDR1 GTSNPN and CDR2 SVGIG (reference sequence). For the CDR3, the DNA is TGTGCCTGGAAGGGACAGGGGGTTGAAAAACTGTTTTTT. Protein product: CAWKGQGVEKLFF.

The V gene is TRBV11-3, the J gene TRBJ2-1; 7 positions match TRBD2. Germline-derived CDR1 and CDR2 are SGHNT and YENEEA. The junction had 12 bases not matched to a gene; V was cut back by 3 bases and J by 7 bases. CDR3 length: 16 amino acids. The CDR3 protein is CASSLVSAGEGNEQFF. As DNA, the CDR3 is TGTGCCAGCAGCTTGGTGTCGGCGGGAGAGGGGAATGAGCAGTTCTTC.

V usage is TRBV14 and J usage is TRBJ2-5, with 9 nucleotides matching TRBD1. With 4 bases clipped from V and 7 bases from J, the junction kept 4 bases outside the gene matches. In germline, CDR1 is SGHDN, CDR2 FVKESK. The CDR3 runs 13 residues. The CDR3 loop reads CASSRTGVVTQYF. CDR3 in DNA: TGTGCCAGCAGCCGGACAGGGGTGGTGACCCAGTACTTC.

This clone was counted once. This chain uses TRBV12-2 with TRBJ2-4; TRBD2 was called by the table and not checked on the DNA. TRBV12-2 is termed a pseudogene. The CDR3 sequence is 16 residues long. The CDR3 DNA sequence: TGTGCAAGTCGCGACCATCGACTACTCTCCAAAAACATTCAGTACTTC. This codes for CASRDHRLLSKNIQYF.

The chain couples TRBV28 to TRBJ1-1, with 9 bases identical to TRBD1. CDR1 and CDR2 (germline): MDHEN, SYDVKM. Trimming at V came to 8 bases and at J to 6 bases, leaving 13 bases not matched to a gene. The CDR3 extends over 15 amino acids. This CDR3 is CASAGTGYKGSEAFF. The CDR3 coding sequence is TGTGCCAGCGCTGGGACAGGGTACAAAGGGTCTGAAGCTTTCTTT.

This chain uses TRBV6-5 with TRBJ1-3, with TRBD1 matching 8 bases. The ends lost 6 bases at V and 0 bases at J; junction bases unmatched: 4. The V gene's germline CDR1 is MNHEY and CDR2 SVGAGI. This CDR3 contains 15 residues. In DNA, the CDR3 is TGTGCCAGCAGGGGAACAGGGGGCTCTGGAAACACCATATATTTT. This encodes CASRGTGGSGNTIYF.

The chain recombines TRBV4-1 with TRBJ2-3; tentative D call: TRBD1 (5 bases). V gave up 1 base and J gave up 1 base, with 9 bases separating them. Germline V gives CDR1 MGHRA, CDR2 YSYEKL. This CDR3 spans 15 amino acids. CDR3 sequence: CASSQASQGTDTQYF. CDR3 in DNA: TGCGCCAGCAGCCAAGCCTCACAGGGCACAGATACGCAGTATTTT.

This clone was counted between two and nine times. The V call is TRBV2, the J call TRBJ2-5, with 7 bases aligning to TRBD1. The germline CDR1 and CDR2 sequences are SNHLY and FYNNEI. This CDR3 spans 13 amino acids. The ends lost 6 bases at V and 5 bases at J; junction bases unmatched: 6. The CDR3: CASSDRVGETQYF. The CDR3 region has the DNA TGTGCCAGCAGCGACAGGGTAGGGGAGACCCAGTACTTC.

The rearrangement links TRBV7-2 to TRBJ1-4; 12 nucleotides agree with TRBD1. This CDR3 contains 18 residues. V was pared by 5 bases and J by 1 base, with 8 bases of the junction left unmatched. The germline gives CDR1 SGHTA, CDR2 FQGNSA. The CDR3 loop reads CASSRGTGGVGTNEKLFF. The CDR3 bases are TGTGCCAGCAGCCGGGGGACAGGGGGCGTGGGAACTAATGAAAAACTGTTTTTT.

The V call is TRBV4-1, the J call TRBJ1-1; a possible D gene is TRBD1 (5 bases). V gave up 0 bases and J gave up 1 base, with 9 bases separating them. The CDR3 covers 15 residues. Germline V gene data show CDR1 as MGHRA and CDR2 as YSYEKL. CDR3 loop: CASSQDLGGNTEAFF. The CDR3 nucleotides are TGCGCCAGCAGCCAAGATCTGGGGGGGAACACTGAAGCTTTCTTT.

The gene calls are TRBV3-1 (or the pseudogene TRBV3-2) and TRBJ1-6; 9 nucleotides line up with TRBD1. V trimming: 1 base; J trimming: 7 bases; junction bases outside the gene matches: 5. This CDR3 is 16 amino acids long. Germline V gene sequence: CDR1 LGHDT, CDR2 YNNKEL (reference sequence). The CDR3 region has the DNA TGTGCCAGCAGCCAAGCCGGACAGGGGAAAAATTCACCCCTCCACTTT. Amino acid sequence: CASSQAGQGKNSPLHF.

The chain combines TRBV7-9 with TRBJ1-1; TRBD1 might be the D (6 bases). The germline CDR1 and CDR2 sequences are SEHNR and FQNEAQ (reference sequence). V was trimmed by 1 base and J by 5 bases, leaving 11 bases between them. The CDR3 spans 14 residues. The CDR3 coding sequence is TGTGCCAGCAGCTTAGTACAGGGTGGAACTGAAGCTTTCTTT. Translated: CASSLVQGGTEAFF.

The chain combines TRBV6-5 with TRBJ2-5; 8 bases are a match to TRBD1. Germline lookup yields CDR1 MNHEY and CDR2 SVGAGI. Trimming removed 5 bases from V and 4 bases from J; junction bases left unmatched: 9. There are 15 residues in the CDR3. The CDR3 reads CASSTQDRVGETQYF. The CDR3 bases are TGTGCCAGCAGTACCCAGGACAGGGTGGGAGAGACCCAGTACTTC.

This rearrangement joins TRBV27 to TRBJ1-2; perhaps TRBD1 as D (6 bases). This CDR3 contains 14 residues. Looked up from germline, CDR1 is MNHEY and CDR2 is SMNVEV (reference sequence). V dropped 6 bases and J dropped 4 bases, with 15 bases sitting between them. CDR3 nucleotides: TGTGCCAGCAGACCTCAGGACAGCTTCTATGGCTACACCTTC. Residues: CASRPQDSFYGYTF.

The V and J genes are TRBV30 and TRBJ1-1, with TRBD1 matching over 8 bases. Germline CDR1 and CDR2: GTSNPN and SVGIG (reference sequence). Germline trimming cut 6 bases from V and 4 bases from J; bases unmatched to any gene: 10. This CDR3 is 14 amino acids long. The DNA of the CDR3 is TGTGCCTGCCCTACAGGGGGTCAGGTCACTGAAGCTTTCTTT. It codes for CACPTGGQVTEAFF.

In DNA, the CDR3 is TGTGCCAGCAGTTACTCAGGGCGGGAGCATATCACCGGGGAGCTGTTTTTT. It translates to CASSYSGREHITGELFF. This sequence joins TRBV6-2 or TRBV6-3 and TRBJ2-2, with TRBD2 matching over 7 bases. The CDR3 contains 17 residues. Germline lookup yields CDR1 MNHEY and CDR2 SVGEGT. Germline trimming cut 0 bases from V and 4 bases from J; bases unmatched to any gene: 8.

The genes are TRBV28 and TRBJ2-7; possible D gene TRBD1, 6 bases. Trimming cost V 5 bases and J 0 bases, with 8 bases left between them. The CDR3 extends over 13 amino acids. CDR1 is MDHEN and CDR2 is SYDVKM in the germline V gene. CDR3 in DNA: TGTGCCAGCAGTGTGGACAGCTCCTACGAGCAGTACTTC. This gives the protein CASSVDSSYEQYF.

The chain uses TRBV24-1 and TRBJ2-5; 11 bases are shared with TRBD2. V was clipped by 4 bases and J by 8 bases; unmatched bases: 8. The CDR3 contains 15 residues. CDR1 is KGHDR, CDR2 SFDVKD, per germline. The CDR3 DNA sequence: TGTGCCACCAGTGAGACTAGCGGGGATAAGAGAACCCAGTACTTC. As protein: CATSETSGDKRTQYF.

This chain connects TRBV7-9 to TRBJ2-5, with D perhaps matching TRBD2 (6 bases). This CDR3 is 14 amino acids long. Trimming pared 1 base from V and 5 bases from J, leaving 11 bases between. Germline CDR1 and CDR2: SEHNR and FQNEAQ (reference sequence). CDR3 DNA: TGTGCCAGCAGCTTAGATCAGACTAGGGAGACCCAGTACTTC. Its protein product is CASSLDQTRETQYF.

This clone was detected only a few times. V usage is TRBV5-1 and J usage is TRBJ2-1; 9 bases align to TRBD2. Germline CDR1 and CDR2: SGHRS and YFSETQ. The CDR3 extends over 17 amino acids. The junction had 18 bases not matched to a gene; V was cut back by 6 bases and J by 8 bases. Here the CDR3 DNA reads TGCGCCAGCAACCTAGCTAGGGCTAGCGGGATTAACCATGAGCAGTTCTTC. This encodes CASNLARASGINHEQFF.

The chain combines TRBV30 with TRBJ2-1, with 8 nucleotides matching TRBD2. The CDR3 is 16 residues long. With 8 bases clipped from V and 0 bases from J, the junction kept 12 bases outside the gene matches. CDR1 and CDR2 from the germline V gene are GTSNPN and SVGIG (reference sequence). The CDR3 DNA is TGTGCCGTATGGAAGACTAGCGAGAGCTCCTACAATGAGCAGTTCTTC. Its protein is CAVWKTSESSYNEQFF.

The chain is built from TRBV5-4 and TRBJ2-7; 9 nucleotides line up with TRBD2. This CDR3 is built from 14 residues. With 4 bases clipped from V and 2 bases from J, the junction kept 4 bases outside the gene matches. The germline gives CDR1 SGHNT, CDR2 YYREEE (reference sequence). The CDR3 nucleotides are TGTGCCAGCAGCATAGCGGGGGTTGCCTACGAGCAGTACTTC. Amino acids: CASSIAGVAYEQYF.

J is TRBJ2-2 and V is TRBV29-1; 7 bases map to TRBD1. The germline CDR1 and CDR2 sequences are SQVTM and ANQGSEA. CDR3 size: 15 residues. With 2 bases clipped from V and 3 bases from J, the junction kept 6 bases outside the gene matches. In DNA, the CDR3 is TGCAGCGTTGAAAAGGGGGCGGTGGACACCGGGGAGCTGTTTTTT. Translating it yields CSVEKGAVDTGELFF.

DNA for the CDR3: TGCGCCAGCAGCCGGGAAGGACACAGGGTCTCCTACGAGCAGTACTTC. This translates into CASSREGHRVSYEQYF. The chain couples TRBV4-1 to TRBJ2-7, with D maybe TRBD1 (6 bases). The germline gives CDR1 MGHRA, CDR2 YSYEKL. V lost 4 bases, J lost 0 bases, and 16 bases lay in between. This CDR3 has 16 amino acids.